One sample yielded the 14 T cell receptor beta chains listed below, sequenced in a study of tumor and adjacent non-tumor tissue in lung cancer. A modified ARM-PCR protocol with three rounds of nested PCR amplified TCRbeta. From the multiplex PCR reads, TCRdb called clonotypes with MiXCR, one entry per CDR3 protein. Here the sample spans 90,000 to 100,000 distinct CDR3 sequences, 80% being singletons. The template was RNA from unsorted bulk tissue. More than 3 cm separated this lung sample from the edge of the tumor. The sequenced material came from distant non-tumor lung tissue. Receptors were obtained from a man between 60 and 75 years old with small cell lung cancer.

Comment on this clonotype: One junction end does not reproduce the germline sequence, and a read error may be involved. The chain combines TRBV4-2 with TRBJ2-2, with D perhaps given as TRBD1 or TRBD2 (5 bases each). This CDR3 region has 16 residues. The V gene's germline CDR1 is LGHNA and CDR2 YNFKEQ. Here the CDR3 DNA reads TGTGCCAGCTGCCAAGTTCTCAGGGCGAACACCGGGGAACTGTTTTTT. Amino acid sequence: CASCQVLRANTGELFF.

This clonotype appeared a single time. The J gene is TRBJ2-3, the V gene TRBV5-1; 7 bases agree with TRBD1. CDR1 SGHRS and CDR2 YFSETQ come from the germline V gene. This CDR3 is built from 15 residues. Here the CDR3 reads CSNSPIGQVTDTQYF. The CDR3 DNA follows: TGCTCCAACAGCCCGATTGGACAGGTCACAGATACGCAGTATTTT.

This clonotype came up many times. The J gene is TRBJ2-5, the V gene TRBV29-1, with D perhaps TRBD1 (7 bases). Per germline, CDR1 SQVTM and CDR2 ANQGSEA. The V gene lost 7 bases and the J gene lost 5 bases, with 17 bases spanning the gap. The CDR3 is made up of 13 amino acids. DNA of the CDR3: TGCAGCGCCTCTCGTGCAGGGGGGGAGACCCAGTACTTC. Translated: CSASRAGGETQYF.

This clonotype was detected once. The CDR3 does not end in the conserved phenylalanine or tryptophan, so this is likely a read error. The chain carries TRBV6-2 or TRBV6-3 and TRBJ2-3, with 8 bases lining up with TRBD1. Germline lookup yields CDR1 MNHEY and CDR2 SVGEGT. The CDR3 has 17 residues. With 2 bases clipped from V and 4 bases from J, the junction kept 11 bases outside the gene matches. CDR3 in DNA: TGTGCCAGCAGTTACCTCTTATCGGACAGGGTGGCAGATACGCAGTATTCT. This gives the protein CASSYLLSDRVADTQYS.

This clonotype was seen a handful of times. The rearrangement joins TRBV20-1 to TRBJ2-3; TRBD1 or TRBD2 may be the D gene (6 bases each). V lost 5 bases and J lost 2, with 20 bases in between. The germline gives CDR1 DFQATT, CDR2 SNEGSKA (reference sequence). The CDR3 sequence is 16 residues long. In nucleotides, the CDR3 is TGCAGTGCTGCGGCCAGGGGTAGCGGACCCACAGATACGCAGTATTTT. It yields the protein CSAAARGSGPTDTQYF.

Remarks on this clonotype: A junction boundary mismatches the germline segment, possibly from a read error. V usage is TRBV5-6 and J usage is TRBJ2-1; 8 bases are shared with TRBD2. This CDR3 has 15 amino acids. Per germline, CDR1 SGHDT and CDR2 YYEEEE. CDR3 DNA sequence: TGTGCCAGCAGCTTGGCCGGGGGGGTCTACAATGAGCACTTCTTC. Its protein is CASSLAGGVYNEHFF. The full variable domain, rest sourced from reference TRBV5-6 and TRBJ2-1, is DAGVTQSPTHLIKTRGQQVTLRCSPKSGHDTVSWYQQALGQGPQFIFQYYEEEERQRGNFPDRFSGHQFPNYSSELNVNALLLGDSALYLCASSLAGGVYNEHFFGPGTRLTVL.

Turning to this clonotype: One end of the junction varies from germline; a read error may be responsible. This chain connects TRBV5-1 to TRBJ1-4; TRBD1 might be the D (6 bases). The CDR3 contains 13 residues. CDR1 and CDR2 (germline): SGHRS, YFSETQ. The CDR3: CAGSSTGTRKLFF. CDR3 coding DNA: TGCGCCGGCAGTAGTACAGGGACGAGGAAACTGTTTTTT.

A remark on this clonotype: The junction departs from the called germline gene at one end, perhaps through a read error. J is TRBJ1-1 and V is TRBV6-5; tentatively, D is TRBD1 (5 bases). Germline CDR1 MNHEY, CDR2 SVGAGI. CDR3 length equals 15 residues. The CDR3 DNA reads TGTGCCGGCAGTATACTACCGGACACGGGCAATGAAGCTTTCTTT. Translating gives CAGSILPDTGNEAFF.

About this clonotype itself: Germline is not matched at one junction end, which may reflect a read error. The V gene is TRBV6-5, the J gene TRBJ2-1; TRBD2 is a possible D gene (6 bases). CDR1 and CDR2 from the germline V gene are MNHEY and SVGAGI. The CDR3 has 15 amino acids. The CDR3 bases are TGTGCCAGGAGTTACTCCGGGGGAGTGGATAATGAGCAATTCTTC. This encodes CARSYSGGVDNEQFF.

This chain links TRBV11-2 with TRBJ2-1, with D perhaps TRBD1 (5 bases). The CDR3 spans 14 residues. Germline CDR1 reads SGHAT; CDR2 reads FQNNGV. This chain's CDR3 is CISSFEAGLVEQFF. The CDR3 coding sequence is TGTATCAGCAGCTTCGAGGCAGGGTTGGTTGAGCAGTTCTTC. Filled out from reference TRBV11-2 and TRBJ2-1, the complete variable domain reads EAGVAQSPRYKIIEKRQSVAFWCNPISGHATLYWYQQILGQGPKLLIQFQNNGVVDDSQLPKDRFSAERLKGVDSTLKIQPAKLEDSAVYLCISSFEAGLVEQFFGPGTRLTVL.

The chain has TRBV20-1 and TRBJ2-5; D possibly corresponds to TRBD1 (6 bases). CDR3 length: 17 residues. Germline lookup yields CDR1 DFQATT and CDR2 SNEGSKA (reference sequence). Trimming stripped 6 bases from V and 5 bases from J, with 28 bases between. The CDR3 DNA reads as TGCAGTGCCATCCCGGCACAGGGCGGTTTCGAGGCGGAGACCCAGTACTTC. As protein: CSAIPAQGGFEAETQYF.

The chain is built from TRBV21-1 and TRBJ2-5; the D call in the table, TRBD2, was not verified against the DNA. TRBV21-1 is assigned pseudogene status. The CDR3 loop spans 17 amino acids. CDR3 DNA sequence: TGTGCCAGCATCAAAAAGGAAGGGCAGTCTGGCGTTGAGACCCAGTACTTC. This gives the protein CASIKKEGQSGVETQYF.

In the case of this clonotype: A junction end diverges from the germline sequence, so it may reflect a read error. The V call is TRBV29-1, the J call TRBJ2-7; D gene ambiguous. The CDR3 has 12 residues. Germline loops: CDR1 SQVTM, CDR2 ANQGSEA. The CDR3, as DNA: TGCAGCGTGGGCTCTTATTCCTATGAGCAGTACTTC. Translating gives CSVGSYSYEQYF.

Notes on this clonotype: A read error may produce the germline difference seen at one junction end. The V and J genes are TRBV12-3 or TRBV12-4 and TRBJ2-2; either TRBD1 or TRBD2 may fit D (6 bases each). The CDR3 covers 15 residues. In DNA, the CDR3 is TGTGCCAGCACCGGAGGGGGGACGCGGGCCTGGGAACTGTTTTTT. Its protein is CASTGGGTRAWELFF.